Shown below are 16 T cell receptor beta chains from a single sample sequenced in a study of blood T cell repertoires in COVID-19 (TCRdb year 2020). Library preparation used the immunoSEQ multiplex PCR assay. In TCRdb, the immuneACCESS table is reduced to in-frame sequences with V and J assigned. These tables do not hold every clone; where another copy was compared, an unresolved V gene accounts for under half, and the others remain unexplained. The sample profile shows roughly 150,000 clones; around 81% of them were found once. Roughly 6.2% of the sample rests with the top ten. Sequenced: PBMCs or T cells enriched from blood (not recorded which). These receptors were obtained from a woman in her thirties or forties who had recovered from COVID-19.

CDR3 coding DNA: TGTGCCAGCAGCCAACCTCAGGGTAGTACCGGGGAGCTGTTTTTT. This sequence encodes CASSQPQGSTGELFF. This chain uses TRBV6-2 or TRBV6-3 with TRBJ2-2, with D possibly TRBD1 on 5 matching bases. From germline, CDR1 is MNHEY and CDR2 SVGEGT. CDR3 size: 15 residues. With 6 bases removed from V and 5 bases from J, the gap between germline ends came to 16 bases.

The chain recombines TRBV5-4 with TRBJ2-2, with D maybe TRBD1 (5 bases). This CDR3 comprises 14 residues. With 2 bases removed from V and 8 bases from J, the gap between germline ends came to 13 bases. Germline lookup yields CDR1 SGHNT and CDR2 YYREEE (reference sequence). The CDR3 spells CASSLRVQDGELFF. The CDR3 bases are TGTGCCAGCAGCTTAAGAGTACAGGATGGGGAGCTGTTTTTT.

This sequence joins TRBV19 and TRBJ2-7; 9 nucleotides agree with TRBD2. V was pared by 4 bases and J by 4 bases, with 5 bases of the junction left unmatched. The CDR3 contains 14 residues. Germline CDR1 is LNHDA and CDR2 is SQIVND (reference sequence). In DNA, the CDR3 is TGTGCCAGTAGTACTAGCGGGGTTAAGTACGAGCAGTACTTC. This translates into CASSTSGVKYEQYF.

The CDR3 nucleotides are TGTGCCAGCTCACCACCGGCAGGGGCTGATGTTCAGTTCTTC. Translating gives CASSPPAGADVQFF. J is TRBJ2-1 and V is TRBV18, with TRBD1 as a possible D gene (6 bases). This CDR3 has 14 residues. Germline loops: CDR1 KGHSH, CDR2 LQKENI. V lost 0 bases to trimming and J lost 13 bases, with 16 bases between them.

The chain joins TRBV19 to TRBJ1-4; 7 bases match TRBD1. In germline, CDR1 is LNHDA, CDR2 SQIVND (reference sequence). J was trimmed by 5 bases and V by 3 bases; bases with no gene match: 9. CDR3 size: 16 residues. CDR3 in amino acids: CASSMYPTGINEKLFF. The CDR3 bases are TGTGCCAGTAGTATGTATCCGACAGGGATAAATGAAAAACTGTTTTTT. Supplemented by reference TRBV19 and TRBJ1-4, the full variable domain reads DGGITQSPKYLFRKEGQNVTLSCEQNLNHDAMYWYRQDPGQGLRLIYYSQIVNDFQKGDIAEGYSVSREKKESFPLTVTSAQKNPTAFYLCASSMYPTGINEKLFFGSGTQLSVL.

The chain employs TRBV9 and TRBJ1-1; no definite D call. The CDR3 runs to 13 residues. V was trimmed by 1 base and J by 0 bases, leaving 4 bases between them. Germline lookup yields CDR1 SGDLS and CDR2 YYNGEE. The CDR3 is CASSVSMNTEAFF. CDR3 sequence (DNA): TGTGCCAGCAGCGTAAGCATGAACACTGAAGCTTTCTTT.

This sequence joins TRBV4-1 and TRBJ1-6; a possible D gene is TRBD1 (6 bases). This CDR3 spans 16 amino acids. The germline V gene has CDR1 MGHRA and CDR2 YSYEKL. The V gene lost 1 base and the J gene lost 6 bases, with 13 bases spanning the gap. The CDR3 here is CASSQVGSGVNSPLHF. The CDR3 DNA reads TGCGCCAGCAGCCAAGTGGGGTCAGGGGTTAATTCACCCCTCCACTTT.

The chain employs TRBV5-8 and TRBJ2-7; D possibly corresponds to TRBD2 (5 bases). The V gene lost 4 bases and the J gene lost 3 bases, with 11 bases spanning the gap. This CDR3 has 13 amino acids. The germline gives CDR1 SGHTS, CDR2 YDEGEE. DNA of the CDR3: TGTGCCAGCAGCCGGAGGTTTGGCTACGAGCAGTACTTC. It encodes CASSRRFGYEQYF.

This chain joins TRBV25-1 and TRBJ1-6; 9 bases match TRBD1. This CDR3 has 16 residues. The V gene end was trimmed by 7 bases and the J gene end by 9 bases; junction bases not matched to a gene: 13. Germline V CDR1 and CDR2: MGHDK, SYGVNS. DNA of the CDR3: TGTGCCAGCACCTCTAGCCGGGACAGGGTTCGTTCACCCCTCCACTTT. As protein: CASTSSRDRVRSPLHF.

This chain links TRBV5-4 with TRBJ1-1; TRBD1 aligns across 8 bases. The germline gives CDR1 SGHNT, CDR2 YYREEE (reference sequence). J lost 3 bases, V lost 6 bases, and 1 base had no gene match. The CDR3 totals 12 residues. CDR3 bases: TGTGCCAGCACACAGGGGGACACTGAAGCTTTCTTT. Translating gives CASTQGDTEAFF.

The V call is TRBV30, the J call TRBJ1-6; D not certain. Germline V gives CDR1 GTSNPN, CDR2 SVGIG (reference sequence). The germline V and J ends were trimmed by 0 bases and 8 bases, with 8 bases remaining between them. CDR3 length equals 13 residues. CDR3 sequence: CAWSVDRDSPLHF. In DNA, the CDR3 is TGTGCCTGGAGTGTAGATCGGGATTCACCCCTCCACTTT.

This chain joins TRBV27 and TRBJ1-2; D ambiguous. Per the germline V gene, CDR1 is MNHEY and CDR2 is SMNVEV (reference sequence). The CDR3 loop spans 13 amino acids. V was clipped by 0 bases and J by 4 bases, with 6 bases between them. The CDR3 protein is CASSLSERYGYTF. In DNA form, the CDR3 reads TGTGCCAGCAGTTTATCTGAGCGCTATGGCTACACCTTC.

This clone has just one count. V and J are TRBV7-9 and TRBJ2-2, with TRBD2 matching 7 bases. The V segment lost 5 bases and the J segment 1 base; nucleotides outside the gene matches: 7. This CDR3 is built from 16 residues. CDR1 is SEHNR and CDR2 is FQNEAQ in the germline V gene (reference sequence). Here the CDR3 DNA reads TGTGCCAGCAGCCCGGGGGGACCCCAGAACACCGGGGAGCTGTTTTTT. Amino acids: CASSPGGPQNTGELFF.

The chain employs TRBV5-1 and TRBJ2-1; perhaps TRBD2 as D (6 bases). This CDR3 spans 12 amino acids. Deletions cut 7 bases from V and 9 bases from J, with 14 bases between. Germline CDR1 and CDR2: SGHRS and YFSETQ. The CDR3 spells CASFRREREQFF. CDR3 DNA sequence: TGCGCCAGCTTTCGCCGGGAGCGTGAGCAGTTCTTC.

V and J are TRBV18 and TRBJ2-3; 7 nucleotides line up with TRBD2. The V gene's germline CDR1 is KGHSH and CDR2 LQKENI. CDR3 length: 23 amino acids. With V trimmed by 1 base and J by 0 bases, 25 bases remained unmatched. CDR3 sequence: CASSPRDGLAERGRGSSTDTQYF. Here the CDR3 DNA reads TGTGCCAGCTCACCACGTGATGGTCTAGCGGAAAGGGGCCGGGGATCTAGCACAGATACGCAGTATTTT.

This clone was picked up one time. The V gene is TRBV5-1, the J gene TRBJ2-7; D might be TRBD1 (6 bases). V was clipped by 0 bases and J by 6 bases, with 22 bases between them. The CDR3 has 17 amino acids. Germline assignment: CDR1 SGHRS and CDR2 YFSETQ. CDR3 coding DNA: TGCGCCAGCAGCTTGGGTTTGAGGGACACCGAGAACGGCGAGCAGTACTTC. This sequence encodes CASSLGLRDTENGEQYF. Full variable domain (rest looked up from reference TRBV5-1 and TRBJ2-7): KAGVTQTPRYLIKTRGQQVTLSCSPISGHRSVSWYQQTPGQGLQFLFEYFSETQRNKGNFPGRFSGRQFSNSRSEMNVSTLELGDSALYLCASSLGLRDTENGEQYFGPGTRLTVT.